The source of this TCR beta chain is a study of cytomegalovirus exposure and HLA in healthy donors. Study results and limitations: Later analysis showed TCR association rates varying by HLA locus, highest for DRB1 and lowest for HLA-C. Cytomegalovirus association was listed for approximately 150 TCR beta chains.

This PCR relied on a set of 60 Vbeta primers and 13 Jbeta primers. In the original analysis: About 12 million of the 75 million to 95 million unique TCR beta chains counted in a later analysis were shared. Sequenced by immunoSEQ multiplex PCR; TCRdb stores in-frame clones only, minus some. V and J calls and clone size are copied from that table; D and trimming were computed from the DNA. The profile shows about 170,000 clones, approximately 78% of them singletons. Germline CDR1 and CDR2: SGHRS and YFSETQ. CDR3 length equals 12 residues. V lost 4 bases to trimming and J lost 8 bases, with 11 bases between them. Concerning this clone itself: What it binds is unknown.

Sequenced: PBMCs. The sequence derives from a woman aged 45-59 years in good health and CMV-seropositive. J is TRBJ2-3 and V is TRBV5-1; possible D gene TRBD1, 5 bases. The CDR3 protein is CASSTDSLTQYF. The CDR3 coding sequence is TGCGCCAGCAGCACCGACAGCCTTACGCAGTATTTT.